Following are 19 T cell receptor beta chains from one sample sequenced in a study of T cells after somatic rescue of genetic block. Generated by immunoSEQ multiplex PCR, the TCRdb table keeps only in-frame clones and is missing some. The table includes more than 70,000 clones, around 89% detected once. Sequenced material: peripheral blood mononuclear cells (PBMCs). The receptors shown here come from a woman in her late teens or twenties.

This rearrangement joins TRBV4-1 to TRBJ2-7; D remains unclear. This CDR3 has 14 residues. The V gene lost 3 bases and the J gene lost 2 bases, with 11 bases spanning the gap. Looked up from germline, CDR1 is MGHRA and CDR2 is YSYEKL. The CDR3 DNA sequence: TGCGCCAGCAGCCACGATTCGGTAACCTACGAGCAGTACTTC. Its translation is CASSHDSVTYEQYF.

This chain connects TRBV5-1 to TRBJ1-3; weak D call: TRBD1 (5 bases). V lost 4 bases, J lost 0 bases, and 17 bases lay in between. The CDR3 totals 17 residues. CDR1 and CDR2 from the germline V gene are SGHRS and YFSETQ. In DNA, the CDR3 is TGCGCCAGCAGCGGGGGACCTGCCCTCTTCTCTGGAAACACCATATATTTT. This sequence encodes CASSGGPALFSGNTIYF.

The rearrangement joins TRBV5-1 to TRBJ2-1; a weak D match, TRBD2 (5 bases). CDR1 is SGHRS, CDR2 YFSETQ, per germline. CDR3 length: 15 amino acids. Deletions cut 0 bases from V and 2 bases from J, with 9 bases between. Here the CDR3 reads CASSLGESTYNEQFF. CDR3 DNA sequence: TGCGCCAGCAGCTTGGGGGAGTCCACCTACAATGAGCAGTTCTTC.

The rearrangement joins TRBV7-9 to TRBJ2-7; unclear D gene. Germline lookup yields CDR1 SEHNR and CDR2 FQNEAQ (reference sequence). The CDR3 runs 11 residues. Trimming removed 4 bases at V and 2 bases at J, with 3 bases between. The CDR3 loop reads CASSSPYEQYF. In nucleotides, the CDR3 is TGTGCCAGCAGCTCCCCCTACGAGCAGTACTTC. The complete variable domain, with remaining parts taken from reference TRBV7-9 and TRBJ2-7, reads DTGVSQNPRHKITKRGQNVTFRCDPISEHNRLYWYRQTLGQGPEFLTYFQNEAQLEKSRLLSDRFSAERPKGSFSTLEIQRTEQGDSAMYLCASSSPYEQYFGPGTRLTVT.

This chain links TRBV30 with TRBJ2-1, with 8 bases fitting TRBD2. From germline, CDR1 is GTSNPN and CDR2 SVGIG (reference sequence). Germline trimming cut 3 bases from V and 6 bases from J; bases unmatched to any gene: 4. This CDR3 is built from 13 residues. The CDR3 protein is CAWRTSVPNEQFF. The CDR3 coding sequence is TGTGCCTGGAGGACTAGCGTACCCAATGAGCAGTTCTTC. Complete variable domain (other parts from reference TRBV30 and TRBJ2-1): SQTIHQWPATLVQPVGSPLSLECTVEGTSNPNLYWYRQAAGRGLQLLFYSVGIGQISSEVPQNLSASRPQDRQFILSSKKLLLSDSGFYLCAWRTSVPNEQFFGPGTRLTVL.

Points on this clone: The identical CDR3 is also encoded by other nucleotide sequences in the sample. The chain links TRBV7-2 to TRBJ2-3; the D is unclear. V shed 1 base and J shed 6 bases, with 2 bases lying between them. This CDR3 is built from 11 residues. Germline assignment: CDR1 SGHTA and CDR2 FQGNSA. CDR3 protein: CASSLVDTQYF. CDR3 nucleotide sequence: TGTGCCAGCAGCTTAGTTGATACGCAGTATTTT.

The rearrangement joins TRBV6-6 to TRBJ1-2; D is undetermined. The length of the CDR3 is 16 residues. Germline V gene data show CDR1 as MNHNY and CDR2 as SVGAGI (reference sequence). The germline V and J ends were trimmed by 0 bases and 0 bases, with 11 bases remaining between them. The DNA of the CDR3 is TGTGCCAGCAGTTACTCGAGGTCAGGAGCTAACTATGGCTACACCTTC. Its translation: CASSYSRSGANYGYTF.

J is TRBJ2-1 and V is TRBV7-9; the match to TRBD2 covers 10 bases. Germline values: CDR1 SEHNR, CDR2 FQNEAQ (reference sequence). The trim removed 3 bases at V and 9 bases at J, leaving 8 bases unmatched. This CDR3 has 15 residues. The CDR3 coding sequence is TGTGCCAGCAGCTTGGGTAGCGGGAGGAACGTTGAGCAGTTCTTC. Translating it yields CASSLGSGRNVEQFF.

In this sample, this clone turned up once. The chain combines TRBV7-9 with TRBJ2-7, with TRBD2 matching 9 bases. The J segment lost 3 bases and the V segment lost 0 bases, leaving 3 bases of the junction unmatched. Germline CDR1 and CDR2: SEHNR and FQNEAQ (reference sequence). The CDR3 has 15 amino acids. CDR3 coding DNA: TGTGCCAGCAGCTTAGCGGGTAGCGGGAGCTACGAGCAGTACTTC. Translated: CASSLAGSGSYEQYF. The variable domain in full, with the rest retrieved from reference TRBV7-9 and TRBJ2-7, is DTGVSQNPRHKITKRGQNVTFRCDPISEHNRLYWYRQTLGQGPEFLTYFQNEAQLEKSRLLSDRFSAERPKGSFSTLEIQRTEQGDSAMYLCASSLAGSGSYEQYFGPGTRLTVT.

V usage is TRBV7-2 and J usage is TRBJ1-3, with a tentative D call TRBD1 (6 bases). This CDR3 contains 13 residues. Per germline, CDR1 SGHTA and CDR2 FQGNSA. V lost 4 bases to trimming and J lost 9 bases, with 13 bases between them. CDR3 loop: CASSSGDRTTIYF. CDR3 in DNA: TGTGCCAGCAGCTCAGGTGACAGGACCACCATATATTTT. The full variable domain, in which reference TRBV7-2 and TRBJ1-3 provide the parts outside the CDR3, is GAGVSQSPSNKVTEKGKDVELRCDPISGHTALYWYRQSLGQGLEFLIYFQGNSAPDKSGLPSDRFSAERTGGSVSTLTIQRTQQEDSAVYLCASSSGDRTTIYFGEGSWLTVV.

V and J are TRBV6-5 and TRBJ1-5; unclear D gene. CDR1 and CDR2 from the germline V gene are MNHEY and SVGAGI. The germline V and J ends were trimmed by 2 bases and 7 bases, with 6 bases remaining between them. CDR3 length: 12 amino acids. The CDR3 region is CASSYPGQPQHF. The CDR3 coding sequence is TGTGCCAGCAGTTACCCGGGGCAGCCCCAGCATTTT.

Concerning this clone: One end of the junction is discordant with germline, which a read error may explain. V gene TRBV4-2 combines with J gene TRBJ2-3; perhaps TRBD2 as D (5 bases). Germline assignment: CDR1 LGHNA and CDR2 YNFKEQ. This CDR3 has 19 amino acids. The CDR3 sequence: CASSEDLRRASGVPDTQYF. In DNA form, the CDR3 reads TGTGCCAGCAGCGAAGACCTCAGACGGGCCAGCGGAGTTCCAGATACGCAGTATTTT.

CDR3 protein: CASSLRRAGRLDEQFF. CDR3 bases: TGTGCCAGCAGCTTACGGCGGGCGGGTAGGCTAGATGAGCAGTTCTTC. The chain recombines TRBV7-8 with TRBJ2-1; maybe TRBD2 (5 bases). V was trimmed by 2 bases and J by 8 bases, leaving 19 bases between them. Germline V gene sequence: CDR1 SGHVS, CDR2 FQNEAQ. The length of the CDR3 is 16 residues.

The genes are TRBV6-1 and TRBJ1-5, with unresolved D. The CDR3 has 14 residues. Trimming stripped 3 bases from V and 4 bases from J, with 10 bases between. CDR1 and CDR2 from the germline V gene are MNHNS and SASEGT. This chain's CDR3 is CASSDGRANQPQHF. As DNA, the CDR3 is TGTGCCAGCAGTGACGGGAGGGCTAATCAGCCCCAGCATTTT.

V and J are TRBV28 and TRBJ1-2, with D unclear. V was pared by 4 bases and J by 4 bases, with 10 bases between. The CDR3 is 13 residues long. The germline V gene encodes CDR1 MDHEN and CDR2 SYDVKM. The chain's CDR3 is CASSSLDGYGYTF. The CDR3 nucleotides are TGTGCCAGCAGTTCCTTGGACGGCTATGGCTACACCTTC.

The gene calls are TRBV28 and TRBJ2-3; the match to TRBD2 covers 14 bases. V lost 4 bases, J lost 0 bases, and 6 bases stayed unmatched. Germline V lookup: CDR1 MDHEN, CDR2 SYDVKM. This CDR3 region has 18 residues. For the CDR3, the DNA is TGTGCCAGCAGTTGGGGACTAGCGGGAGCGGGCAGCACAGATACGCAGTATTTT. This codes for CASSWGLAGAGSTDTQYF.

The CDR3 protein is CASSSFGASASTDTQYF. The DNA for the CDR3 is TGTGCCAGCAGCTCCTTCGGAGCGAGCGCCAGCACAGATACGCAGTATTTT. V is TRBV7-2 and J is TRBJ2-3, with D unclear. The CDR3 sequence is 17 residues long. V dropped 4 bases and J dropped 0 bases, with 17 bases sitting between them. Germline V CDR1 and CDR2: SGHTA, FQGNSA.

The J gene is TRBJ2-7, the V gene TRBV28, with 7 bases fitting TRBD1. The CDR3 consists of 14 residues. V trimming: 6 bases; J trimming: 7 bases; junction bases outside the gene matches: 12. In germline, CDR1 is MDHEN, CDR2 SYDVKM. This CDR3 reads CASSRPDRVGEQYF. The DNA for the CDR3 is TGTGCCAGCAGCCGCCCCGACAGGGTTGGGGAGCAGTACTTC.

This clone came up a few times. This chain connects TRBV9 to TRBJ1-2, with TRBD1 identical over 7 bases. The CDR3 is made up of 12 amino acids. Germline-derived CDR1 and CDR2 are SGDLS and YYNGEE. J lost 8 bases, V lost 6 bases, and 7 bases had no gene match. The CDR3 DNA is TGTGCCAGCACCTTAGAAGGGGGCGGCTACACCTTC. This codes for CASTLEGGGYTF.